One sample yielded the 17 T cell receptor beta chains listed below, sequenced in a study of cytotoxic CD8 clonotypes in ibrutinib-treated CLL. Libraries were prepared by immunoSEQ multiplex PCR; TCRdb keeps only in-frame clonotypes and omits some of them. The sample lists 150,000 or so clones; 80% were seen once. Source: PBMCs, taken after 36 months of ibrutinib treatment. The receptors shown here come from a human donor with chronic lymphocytic leukemia.

The genes are TRBV11-2 and TRBJ1-2; unclear D gene. Trimming shortened V by 2 bases and J by 7 bases, and 14 bases separated the two germline ends. Germline lookup yields CDR1 SGHAT and CDR2 FQNNGV. This CDR3 is built from 14 residues. DNA for the CDR3: TGTGCCAGCAGCTTAAGAGGGTGGCGATTTGGCTACACCTTC. It is translated as CASSLRGWRFGYTF.

The chain has TRBV6-6 and TRBJ1-1; D remains ambiguous. Germline V gives CDR1 MNHNY, CDR2 SVGAGI (reference sequence). The CDR3 extends over 10 amino acids. Trimming stripped 7 bases from V and 2 bases from J, with 2 bases between. CDR3 loop: CASKNTEAFF. DNA for the CDR3: TGTGCCAGCAAAAACACTGAAGCTTTCTTT.

The chain uses TRBV4-2 and TRBJ1-5; possibly TRBD1 for D (5 bases). The V and J ends lost 1 base and 5 bases respectively, with 12 bases between them. Germline-derived CDR1 and CDR2 are LGHNA and YNFKEQ. This CDR3 is built from 15 residues. As DNA, the CDR3 is TGTGCCAGCAGCCAAGGGGACGGTAGAGATCAGCCCCAGCATTTT. Translated, it gives CASSQGDGRDQPQHF.

The gene calls are TRBV5-5 and TRBJ2-7; TRBD2 agrees at 7 bases. V shed 4 bases and J 0 bases; nucleotides not matched to a gene: 10. The germline CDR1 and CDR2 sequences are SGHKS and YYEKEE (reference sequence). CDR3 length: 16 residues. This CDR3 is CASSDNPRGSSYEQYF. The CDR3 nucleotides are TGTGCCAGCAGCGATAACCCGCGGGGGAGCTCCTACGAGCAGTACTTC.

This sequence joins TRBV2 and TRBJ2-3, with D possibly TRBD2 on 6 matching bases. The CDR3 is 14 residues long. Germline V gene sequence: CDR1 SNHLY, CDR2 FYNNEI. V lost 6 bases and J lost 0, with 10 bases in between. The chain's CDR3 is CASRSGPSTDTQYF. As DNA, the CDR3 is TGTGCCAGCAGGAGCGGGCCTAGCACAGATACGCAGTATTTT.

The chain employs TRBV28 and TRBJ1-3; a weak D match, TRBD1 (5 bases). There are 14 residues in the CDR3. V was clipped by 4 bases and J by 3 bases, with 10 bases between them. Germline CDR1 reads MDHEN; CDR2 reads SYDVKM. Written as DNA, the CDR3 is TGTGCCAGCAGTTGGGGGTCTGGTGGAAACACCATATATTTT. It encodes CASSWGSGGNTIYF.

V is TRBV5-1 and J is TRBJ2-1; D gene uncertain. Germline CDR1 reads SGHRS; CDR2 reads YFSETQ. The CDR3 extends over 15 amino acids. V gave up 5 bases and J gave up 0 bases, with 12 bases separating them. CDR3 DNA sequence: TGCGCCAGCAGTCGAACAGTTAGCTCCTACAATGAGCAGTTCTTC. Translating gives CASSRTVSSYNEQFF.

This clone is a singleton in its sample. The chain has TRBV7-9 and TRBJ1-3; TRBD1 aligns across 9 bases. The V segment lost 1 base and the J segment 4 bases; nucleotides outside the gene matches: 2. The CDR3 covers 15 residues. The germline V gene encodes CDR1 SEHNR and CDR2 FQNEAQ (reference sequence). The CDR3 sequence: CASSLDGTGGNTIYF. Written as DNA, the CDR3 is TGTGCCAGCAGCTTAGATGGGACAGGGGGAAACACCATATATTTT.

This clone occurred once. V is TRBV2 and J is TRBJ2-7; 8 nucleotides agree with TRBD1. CDR3 length equals 14 residues. With V trimmed by 11 bases and J by 4 bases, 13 bases remained unmatched. The germline V gene has CDR1 SNHLY and CDR2 FYNNEI. CDR3 nucleotides: TGTGCCGGGGACGGGCAGGGGGCGGAGTACGAGCAGTACTTC. Protein product: CAGDGQGAEYEQYF.

This clone was seen once. The rearrangement uses TRBV18 and TRBJ1-4; D unresolved. V was trimmed by 3 bases and J by 5 bases, leaving 10 bases between them. This CDR3 is built from 14 residues. Germline V gene data show CDR1 as KGHSH and CDR2 as LQKENI. This CDR3 is CASSPSVQNEKLFF. Written as DNA, the CDR3 is TGTGCCAGCTCACCCAGCGTACAAAATGAAAAACTGTTTTTT.

The chain is built from TRBV29-1 and TRBJ2-2; no reliable D call. Trimming removed 4 bases at V and 2 bases at J, with 11 bases between. The V gene's germline CDR1 is SQVTM and CDR2 ANQGSEA. This CDR3 comprises 14 residues. The CDR3 DNA follows: TGCAGCGTTGGGTCTCCCCTAAACACCGGGGAGCTGTTTTTT. It specifies CSVGSPLNTGELFF.

This sequence joins TRBV12-1 and TRBJ2-1; TRBD2 is the table's D call, not checked against the DNA. TRBV12-1 is a pseudogene locus. The CDR3 contains 15 residues. The CDR3 region is CASSIGTKNYNEQFF. DNA for the CDR3: TGTGCCAGCAGCATCGGGACTAAGAACTACAATGAGCAGTTCTTC.

This clone appeared once. V and J are TRBV7-8 and TRBJ1-1; D remains unclear. Deletions cut 5 bases from V and 0 bases from J, with 16 bases between. The CDR3 spans 16 residues. The germline V gene has CDR1 SGHVS and CDR2 FQNEAQ. As DNA, the CDR3 is TGTGCCAGCAGCAAACTTACTTGGGGAATGAACACTGAAGCTTTCTTT. Translation: CASSKLTWGMNTEAFF. The entire variable domain, with the rest obtained from reference TRBV7-8 and TRBJ1-1, is as follows: GAGVSQSPRYKVAKRGQDVALRCDPISGHVSLFWYQQALGQGPEFLTYFQNEAQLDKSGLPSDRFFAERPEGSVSTLKIQRTQQEDSAVYLCASSKLTWGMNTEAFFGQGTRLTVV.

The chain joins TRBV6-5 to TRBJ2-1; 7 bases map to TRBD2. The CDR3 extends over 15 amino acids. Trimming removed 0 bases from V and 6 bases from J; junction bases left unmatched: 5. In germline, CDR1 is MNHEY, CDR2 SVGAGI. In DNA form, the CDR3 reads TGTGCCAGCAGTTACTCGAGACTAGCTGGCAATGAGCAGTTCTTC. Translation gives CASSYSRLAGNEQFF.

The V gene is TRBV19, the J gene TRBJ2-7; maybe TRBD2 (6 bases). Germline V gene sequence: CDR1 LNHDA, CDR2 SQIVND (reference sequence). The V and J ends lost 5 bases and 6 bases respectively, with 17 bases between them. This CDR3 contains 14 residues. The chain's CDR3 is CASSYPVGGSEQYF. CDR3 sequence (DNA): TGTGCCAGTAGTTATCCGGTGGGAGGTTCCGAGCAGTACTTC.

The V and J genes are TRBV18 and TRBJ2-3, with 8 bases lining up with TRBD1. Germline V gene sequence: CDR1 KGHSH, CDR2 LQKENI. V shed 3 bases, J shed 2 bases, and the junction held 7 bases outside the gene matches. This CDR3 region has 16 residues. In nucleotides, the CDR3 is TGTGCCAGCTCACCTTGGACAGGGACCGACACAGATACGCAGTATTTT. Translating it yields CASSPWTGTDTDTQYF. The entire variable domain, with the rest obtained from reference TRBV18 and TRBJ2-3, is as follows: NAGVMQNPRHLVRRRGQEARLRCSPMKGHSHVYWYRQLPEEGLKFMVYLQKENIIDESGMPKERFSAEFPKEGPSILRIQQVVRGDSAAYFCASSPWTGTDTDTQYFGPGTRLTVL.

The V call is TRBV5-1, the J call TRBJ2-5; weak D call: TRBD1 (6 bases). The CDR3 has 13 amino acids. The V end was cut by 5 bases, the J end by 5 bases, with 13 bases between. CDR1 is SGHRS, CDR2 YFSETQ, per germline. In DNA form, the CDR3 reads TGCGCCAGCAGGGACAGCGGCCCGGAGACCCAGTACTTC. This gives the protein CASRDSGPETQYF.